Detailed here is one TCR beta chain. Its antigen has not been determined. The sample holds no much larger clone one base away, and base qualities are not on file. The receptor library was made with 5' RACE. The run used an Illumina MiSeq. Starting from the raw public reads, TCRdb applied fastp trimming at Q25, assembled clones with MiXCR and retained in-frame beta chains. Every distinct CDR3 protein forms one entry, paired with its most common genes and DNA. The sample data list over 55,000 distinct CDR3 sequences, and about 16% of these were observed just once. Clones ranked in the top ten supply under 6.5% of the sample. These data originate in a study of HIV-infected patients and healthy controls (dated by TCRdb to the mid-2010s). Germline trimming amounts to 7 bases on V and 3 bases on J, with 6 as the count of junction bases outside the gene matches. Via the germline V gene, CDR1 is SGHNT and CDR2 YENEEA. From cysteine to phenylalanine, the CDR3 is 14 amino acids long. Only the CDR3 DNA stays, 42 bases, in frame from base 1.

Source material: CD4+ T cells from blood. The chain is encoded by TRBV11-3 joined to TRBJ2-1, with 7 bases in between that match TRBD1. The clonotype was recovered from a human donor in good health. The CDR3: CASTTDRSYNEQFF. The DNA sequence is given as TGTGCCAGCACCACGGACAGGAGCTACAATGAGCAGTTCTTC.